The 15 T cell receptor beta chains presented below share a single source sample, sequenced in a study of blood T cell repertoires in COVID-19. Clones were sequenced by immunoSEQ multiplex PCR, and TCRdb holds only the in-frame ones, with some missing. The sample includes tens of thousands of clones, about nine tenths of them seen just once. Sequenced sample: peripheral blood. These receptors originate from a human donor in a cohort sampled during active COVID-19.

The chain uses TRBV4-3 and TRBJ2-1; TRBD1 matches at 11 bases. CDR3 size: 15 residues. V shed 4 bases, J shed 6 bases, and the junction held 5 bases outside the gene matches. Germline CDR1 LGHNA, CDR2 YSLEER. CDR3 nucleotide sequence: TGCGCCAGCAGCCTAGGACAGGGGGCGGTCAATGAGCAGTTCTTC. Protein sequence: CASSLGQGAVNEQFF.

The V call is TRBV2, the J call TRBJ1-2; no definite D call. Germline V gene lookup returns CDR1 SNHLY and CDR2 FYNNEI. The CDR3 is 13 amino acids. V lost 11 bases, J lost 0 bases, and 13 bases lay in between. This CDR3 is CAGTILSNYGYTF. The CDR3 coding sequence is TGTGCCGGCACTATCCTTTCTAACTATGGCTACACCTTC.

J is TRBJ2-1 and V is TRBV15; no clear D. The germline V gene has CDR1 LNHNV and CDR2 YYDKDF (reference sequence). V lost 0 bases and J 10 bases, leaving 16 bases between the germline ends. CDR3 length: 15 amino acids. CDR3: CATSRDRVGLGEQFF. Here the CDR3 DNA reads TGTGCCACCAGCAGAGACCGGGTCGGCCTAGGCGAGCAGTTCTTC.

The J gene is TRBJ2-5, the V gene TRBV6-6; D remains unclear. The CDR3 contains 14 residues. V was pared by 5 bases and J by 1 base, with 11 bases between. Germline V gene data show CDR1 as MNHNY and CDR2 as SVGAGI (reference sequence). Written as DNA, the CDR3 is TGTGCCAGCAGTACCCTGACATTCCAAGAGACCCAGTACTTC. This translates into CASSTLTFQETQYF.

The V gene is TRBV5-4, the J gene TRBJ1-1, with D unclear. The V and J ends lost 4 bases and 1 base respectively, with 8 bases between them. The germline V gene has CDR1 SGHNT and CDR2 YYREEE (reference sequence). CDR3 length equals 13 residues. CDR3 protein: CASSQAANTEAFF. In DNA, the CDR3 is TGTGCCAGCAGCCAGGCAGCGAACACTGAAGCTTTCTTT.

The chain recombines TRBV7-2 with TRBJ1-6, with a tentative D call TRBD1 (5 bases). V dropped 5 bases and J dropped 10 bases, with 12 bases sitting between them. The CDR3 length is 13 residues. Germline CDR1 is SGHTA and CDR2 is FQGNSA. CDR3 residues: CASSPSGDSPLHF. CDR3 sequence (DNA): TGTGCCAGCAGCCCATCGGGGGACTCACCCCTCCACTTT.

This clone was observed once. The chain combines TRBV15 with TRBJ1-4; 12 bases line up with TRBD1. CDR3 length equals 17 residues. Germline assignment: CDR1 LNHNV and CDR2 YYDKDF (reference sequence). With 5 bases clipped from V and 3 bases from J, the junction kept 7 bases outside the gene matches. Here the CDR3 reads CATSVRDRGLANEKLFF. CDR3 sequence (DNA): TGTGCCACCAGCGTCCGGGACAGGGGGCTGGCTAATGAAAAACTGTTTTTT.

The CDR3 spells CATQQGLSNQPQHF. The CDR3 DNA is TGTGCCACCCAACAGGGTCTTAGCAATCAGCCCCAGCATTTT. The J gene is TRBJ1-5, the V gene TRBV10-3, with TRBD1 as a possible D gene (6 bases). V was shortened by 10 bases and J by 0 bases, with 13 bases between the two germline ends. This CDR3 has 14 amino acids. CDR1 is ENHRY and CDR2 is SYGVKD in the germline V gene.

The chain carries TRBV5-1 and TRBJ2-1, with D uncertain. V was shortened by 1 base and J by 5 bases, with 10 bases between the two germline ends. CDR3 size: 14 residues. In germline, CDR1 is SGHRS, CDR2 YFSETQ. The DNA for the CDR3 is TGCGCCAGCAGCTTGTTGGTCCAGAACAATGAGCAGTTCTTC. Amino acids: CASSLLVQNNEQFF.

The rearrangement uses TRBV24-1 and TRBJ2-3; TRBD1 matches at 7 bases. Germline CDR1 reads KGHDR; CDR2 reads SFDVKD. V shed 4 bases, J shed 2 bases, and the junction held 11 bases outside the gene matches. The CDR3 contains 17 residues. CDR3 amino acids: CATSDPGTVRHTDTQYF. The CDR3 nucleotides read TGTGCCACCAGTGACCCTGGGACAGTTCGTCACACAGATACGCAGTATTTT.

The chain uses TRBV28 and TRBJ1-5; D perhaps matches TRBD1 (5 bases). The V end lost 8 bases, the J end lost 6 bases, and 20 bases lay between the germline ends. In germline, CDR1 is MDHEN, CDR2 SYDVKM. This CDR3 has 15 residues. The CDR3 DNA sequence: TGTGCCAGCTTGGATCAATCAGGGCCTACTCAGCCCCAGCATTTT. Its protein is CASLDQSGPTQPQHF.

The chain uses TRBV5-1 and TRBJ2-6, with D possibly being TRBD1 (5 bases). The CDR3 runs 16 residues. Trimming removed 4 bases at V and 2 bases at J, with 13 bases between. The germline CDR1 and CDR2 sequences are SGHRS and YFSETQ. As DNA, the CDR3 is TGCGCCAGCAGCCGCAGTTCAGGGACTGGGGCCAACGTCCTGACTTTC. As protein: CASSRSSGTGANVLTF.

CDR3 in amino acids: CASSELAGGAGELFF. The CDR3 bases are TGCGCCAGCAGCGAACTAGCGGGAGGAGCCGGGGAGCTGTTTTTT. V and J are TRBV10-1 and TRBJ2-2, with 12 bases fitting TRBD2. The CDR3 contains 15 residues. The V gene end was trimmed by 6 bases and the J gene end by 6 bases; junction bases not matched to a gene: 5. Germline V gene sequence: CDR1 WNHNN, CDR2 SYGVQD (reference sequence).

The chain carries TRBV7-6 and TRBJ1-1, with TRBD1 as a possible D gene (5 bases). Germline CDR1 and CDR2: SGHVS and FNYEAQ. CDR3 length equals 16 residues. The V end was cut by 3 bases, the J end by 0 bases, with 14 bases between. The CDR3 loop reads CASSFHPRALNTEAFF. Written as DNA, the CDR3 is TGTGCCAGCAGCTTCCACCCCAGGGCCCTGAACACTGAAGCTTTCTTT.

The CDR3 nucleotides are TGTGCCAGCAGTTACTCGACAGGGGGCACTAATGAAAAACTGTTTTTT. Its protein product is CASSYSTGGTNEKLFF. The chain recombines TRBV6-6 with TRBJ1-4, with TRBD1 matching over 10 bases. V lost 0 bases to trimming and J lost 2 bases; unmatched junction nucleotides: 0. CDR1 MNHNY and CDR2 SVGAGI come from the germline V gene (reference sequence). The CDR3 runs to 16 residues.